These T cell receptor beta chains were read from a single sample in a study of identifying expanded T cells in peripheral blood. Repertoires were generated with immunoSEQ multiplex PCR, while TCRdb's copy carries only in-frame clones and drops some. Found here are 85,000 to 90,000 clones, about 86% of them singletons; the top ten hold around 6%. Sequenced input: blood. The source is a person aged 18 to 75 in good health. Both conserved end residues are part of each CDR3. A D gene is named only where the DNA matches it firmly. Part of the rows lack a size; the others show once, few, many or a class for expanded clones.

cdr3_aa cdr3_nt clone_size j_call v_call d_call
CASSIKDIPHEQFF TGTGCCAGTAGTATCAAGGACATCCCCCATGAGCAGTTCTTC NA TRBJ2-1 TRBV19 NA
CASSIMFGGPEQPQHF TGTGCCAGTAGTATAATGTTCGGGGGGCCGGAGCAGCCCCAGCATTTT NA TRBJ1-5 TRBV19 NA
CASSITGTSSAADTQYF TGTGCCAGCAGCATAACCGGGACTAGTAGTGCCGCAGATACGCAGTATTTT NA TRBJ2-3 TRBV7-2 TRBD2
CASRGQGDSPLHF TGTGCCAGTAGAGGACAGGGGGATTCACCCCTCCACTTT NA TRBJ1-6 TRBV19 TRBD1
CASSQEWAQGETQYF TGCGCCAGCAGCCAAGAATGGGCACAGGGCGAGACCCAGTACTTC NA TRBJ2-5 TRBV4-3 NA
CASSPRTNSYEQYF TGTGCCAGCAGCCCACGGACCAACTCCTACGAGCAGTACTTC once TRBJ2-7 TRBV13 NA
CASSPTGGNTEAFF TGTGCCAGCTCACCAACTGGCGGCAACACTGAAGCTTTCTTT NA TRBJ1-1 TRBV18 NA
CASMTTYEQYF TGTGCCAGCATGACAACCTACGAGCAGTACTTC NA TRBJ2-7 TRBV6-1 NA
CASSYSGQVNTEAFF TGTGCCAGCAGTTACTCGGGGCAGGTGAACACTGAAGCTTTCTTT once TRBJ1-1 TRBV6-5 NA
CASSAQGETYEQYF TGTGCCAGTAGTGCACAGGGGGAGACCTACGAGCAGTACTTC NA TRBJ2-7 TRBV19 TRBD1
CASSPALAGTFNSPLHF TGCGCCAGCAGCCCGGCCCTCGCCGGGACTTTTAATTCACCCCTCCACTTT NA TRBJ1-6 TRBV4-1 NA
CAWSDSWANGYTF TGTGCCTGGAGCGACTCCTGGGCGAATGGCTACACCTTC NA TRBJ1-2 TRBV30 NA
CAISESGYGYTF TGTGCCATCAGTGAGTCTGGATATGGCTACACCTTC NA TRBJ1-2 TRBV10-3 NA
CAGRDAVYGYTF TGTGCCGGCCGGGACGCCGTTTATGGCTACACCTTC NA TRBJ1-2 TRBV10-3 NA
CASSVVGNTIYF TGTGCCAGCAGTGTAGTGGGAAACACCATATATTTT NA TRBJ1-3 TRBV2 NA
CASSYQAGYNSPLHF TGTGCCAGCAGTTATCAGGCGGGCTATAATTCACCCCTCCACTTT NA TRBJ1-6 TRBV27 NA
CASSLNQGQGGPGYTF TGTGCCAGCAGCTTAAACCAGGGACAGGGTGGTCCTGGCTACACCTTC NA TRBJ1-2 TRBV7-8 TRBD1
CASSIIPQGEQYF TGTGCCAGTAGTATAATCCCCCAAGGGGAGCAGTACTTC once TRBJ2-7 TRBV19 NA